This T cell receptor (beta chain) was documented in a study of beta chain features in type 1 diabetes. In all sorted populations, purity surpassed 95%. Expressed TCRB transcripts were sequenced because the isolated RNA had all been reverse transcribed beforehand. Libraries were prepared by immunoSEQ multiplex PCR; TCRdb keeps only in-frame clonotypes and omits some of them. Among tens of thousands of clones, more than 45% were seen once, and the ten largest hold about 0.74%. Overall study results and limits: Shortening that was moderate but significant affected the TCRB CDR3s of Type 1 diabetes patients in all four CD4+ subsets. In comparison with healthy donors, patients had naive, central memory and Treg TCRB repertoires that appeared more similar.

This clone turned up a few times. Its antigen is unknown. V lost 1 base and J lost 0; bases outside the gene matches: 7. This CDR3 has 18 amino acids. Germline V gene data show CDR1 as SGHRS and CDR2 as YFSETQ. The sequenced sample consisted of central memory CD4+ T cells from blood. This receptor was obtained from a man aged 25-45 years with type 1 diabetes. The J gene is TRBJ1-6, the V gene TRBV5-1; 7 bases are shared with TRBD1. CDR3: CASSLWAGGSSYNSPLHF. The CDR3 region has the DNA TGCGCCAGCAGCTTGTGGGCAGGGGGGAGCTCCTATAATTCACCCCTCCACTTT. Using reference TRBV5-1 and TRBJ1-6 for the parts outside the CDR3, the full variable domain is KAGVTQTPRYLIKTRGQQVTLSCSPISGHRSVSWYQQTPGQGLQFLFEYFSETQRNKGNFPGRFSGRQFSNSRSEMNVSTLELGDSALYLCASSLWAGGSSYNSPLHFGNGTRLTVT.